Each of the 27 T cell receptor beta chains below was sequenced from the same sample in a study of CD8+CD57+ T cells in acquired aplastic anemia. Patients selected for sequencing had displayed CD8+CD57+ cell expansion by flow cytometry. The use of genomic DNA as template underpinned the TCR beta VDJ and CDR3 profiling. TCRdb re-analysed the reads in MiXCR, keeping a single row per CDR3 protein. The data hold hundreds of thousands of distinct CDR3 sequences, with around 32% observed a single time. What was sequenced was sorted CD4+, CD8+, or CD8+CD57+ T cells (not recorded which) from PBMCs. Receptors were obtained from a human donor with aplastic anemia.

The CDR3 sequence: CASSPGTSGMGEQFF. The DNA for the CDR3 is TGTGCCAGCAGCCCCGGGACTAGCGGGATGGGTGAGCAGTTCTTC. The genes are TRBV10-3 and TRBJ2-1; 13 positions match TRBD2. Looked up from germline, CDR1 is ENHRY and CDR2 is SYGVKD. This CDR3 is built from 15 residues. Trimming took 10 bases from V and 9 from J; bases not matched to a gene: 12.

The chain carries TRBV12-3 or TRBV12-4 and TRBJ1-1; D gene uncertain. The V and J ends lost 6 bases and 8 bases respectively, with 13 bases between them. This CDR3 has 12 residues. The CDR3 DNA sequence: TGTGCCAGCAGCTCTGACCGACGGGAAGCTTTCTTT. Residues: CASSSDRREAFF.

The chain joins TRBV19 to TRBJ1-2; D might be TRBD1 (6 bases). Germline assignment: CDR1 LNHDA and CDR2 SQIVND (reference sequence). The CDR3 totals 14 residues. V lost 3 bases to trimming and J lost 7 bases, with 15 bases between them. CDR3 protein: CASSIEGGDSGYTF. Here the CDR3 DNA reads TGTGCCAGTAGTATTGAGGGGGGCGACTCTGGCTACACCTTC.

Comments on this clonotype: The junction differs from germline at one of its ends, possibly a read error. The rearrangement joins TRBV19 to TRBJ2-1; possibly TRBD1 for D (5 bases). The CDR3 loop spans 14 amino acids. CDR1 and CDR2 (germline): LNHDA, SQIVND (reference sequence). DNA of the CDR3: TGCGCCAGCAGCCAGGACACAGCCTACAATGAGCAGTTCTTC. Amino acid sequence: CASSQDTAYNEQFF.

This clonotype has only a few counts. CDR3 sequence reads: CAIRVEEGRGKSTDTQYF. The CDR3 nucleotides are TGTGCCATCAGGGTGGAGGAGGGGCGGGGTAAGAGCACAGATACGCAGTATTTT. The chain carries TRBV10-3 and TRBJ2-3; possible D gene TRBD2, 6 bases. V lost 6 bases, J lost 0 bases, and 22 bases lay in between. Looked up from germline, CDR1 is ENHRY and CDR2 is SYGVKD. The CDR3 contains 18 residues.

The chain has TRBV15 and TRBJ2-5; 9 bases fit TRBD2. This CDR3 is 15 amino acids long. V trimming: 1 base; J trimming: 5 bases; junction bases outside the gene matches: 5. CDR1 is LNHNV, CDR2 YYDKDF, per germline (reference sequence). DNA of the CDR3: TGTGCCACCAGCAGAGGGTTTGCGGGAGGGGAGACCCAGTACTTC. Protein: CATSRGFAGGETQYF.

There are a few counts of this clonotype. The rearrangement links TRBV11-2 to TRBJ1-1, with D possibly TRBD1 on 6 matching bases. Germline-derived CDR1 and CDR2 are SGHAT and FQNNGV. The V end lost 2 bases, the J end lost 5 bases, and 15 bases lay between the germline ends. There are 15 residues in the CDR3. The DNA for the CDR3 is TGTGCCAGCAGCTTACCCCTCGGACAGATTACTGAAGCTTTCTTT. Protein sequence: CASSLPLGQITEAFF.

This clonotype was seen ten or more times. The rearrangement uses TRBV19 and TRBJ1-6; 11 nucleotides line up with TRBD1. The J segment lost 10 bases and the V segment lost 7 bases, leaving 3 bases of the junction unmatched. Germline loops: CDR1 LNHDA, CDR2 SQIVND (reference sequence). This CDR3 contains 13 residues. DNA for the CDR3: TGTGCCAGTATAGGACAGGGGGCCTCACCCCTCCACTTT. Translated: CASIGQGASPLHF.

This clonotype was counted only a few times. The chain links TRBV2 to TRBJ1-2; D call uncertain. Germline V gene sequence: CDR1 SNHLY, CDR2 FYNNEI. Trimming took off 4 bases at V and 3 bases at J, with 6 bases between the two ends. The CDR3 is made up of 12 amino acids. The DNA for the CDR3 is TGTGCCAGCAGTGTTGGGGACTATGGCTACACCTTC. It codes for CASSVGDYGYTF.

At least ten counts were recorded for this clonotype. This chain connects TRBV2 to TRBJ2-1, with D unresolved. V lost 3 bases and J lost 7, with 7 bases in between. The CDR3 contains 12 residues. The germline V gene has CDR1 SNHLY and CDR2 FYNNEI. CDR3 protein: CASSESANEQFF. CDR3 DNA: TGTGCCAGCAGTGAGTCCGCGAATGAGCAGTTCTTC.

This clonotype was counted ten times or more. This chain links TRBV25-1 with TRBJ2-3; D unclear. Germline CDR1 is MGHDK and CDR2 is SYGVNS. The V end lost 2 bases, the J end lost 4 bases, and 4 bases lay between the germline ends. The CDR3 extends over 12 amino acids. In nucleotides, the CDR3 is TGTGCCAGCAGTGAAATATCAGATACGCAGTATTTT. Amino acid sequence: CASSEISDTQYF.

The chain links TRBV13 to TRBJ1-4; D gene ambiguous. From germline, CDR1 is PRHDT and CDR2 FYEKMQ (reference sequence). The CDR3 length is 14 residues. V lost 4 bases, J lost 8 bases, and 14 bases lay in between. The CDR3 sequence is CASSSRRRGEKLFF. The CDR3 bases are TGTGCCAGCAGCTCACGACGGAGAGGGGAAAAACTGTTTTTT.

The chain is built from TRBV3-1 and TRBJ1-2, with D possibly matching TRBD1 (5 bases). The germline CDR1 and CDR2 sequences are LGHDT and YNNKEL (reference sequence). Trimming removed 8 bases from V and 6 bases from J, with 19 bases in between. This CDR3 contains 14 residues. The CDR3 bases are TGTGCCAGCGGTACCGGGACTTCGACAGATGGCTACACCTTC. Its translation: CASGTGTSTDGYTF.

A remark on this clonotype: A much larger clone lies one base from this, so it may be a read error. The chain joins TRBV20-1 to TRBJ2-7; D gene ambiguous. V was clipped by 0 bases and J by 3 bases, with 12 bases between them. CDR1 DFQATT and CDR2 SNEGSKA come from the germline V gene (reference sequence). The CDR3 totals 14 residues. This CDR3 reads CSARDVTRIYEQYF. In DNA, the CDR3 is TGCAGTGCTAGAGATGTGACCAGGATCTACGAGCAGTACTTC.

Points on this clonotype: The final CDR3 position lacks the conserved phenylalanine or tryptophan, pointing to a likely read error. V usage is TRBV6-5 and J usage is TRBJ1-1; 7 nucleotides match TRBD1. Germline loops: CDR1 MNHEY, CDR2 SVGAGI. Trimming at V came to 5 bases and at J to 3 bases, leaving 6 bases not matched to a gene. The CDR3 has 14 amino acids. In DNA form, the CDR3 reads TGTGCCAGCAGTAACCCTACAGGGGACACTGAAGCTTTCCTT. Residues: CASSNPTGDTEAFL.

At least ten counts were recorded for this clonotype. The chain is built from TRBV20-1 and TRBJ1-6, with a weak D call TRBD1 (5 bases). Germline lookup yields CDR1 DFQATT and CDR2 SNEGSKA (reference sequence). The CDR3 extends over 18 amino acids. The V gene lost 5 bases and the J gene lost 10 bases, with 30 bases spanning the gap. This CDR3 is CSASLTLPGLPRESPLHF. The CDR3 nucleotides read TGCAGTGCTTCCCTGACCCTCCCGGGACTTCCACGGGAATCACCCCTCCACTTT.

This chain joins TRBV11-2 and TRBJ1-2; D is undetermined. This CDR3 is built from 15 residues. Trimming removed 3 bases from V and 4 bases from J, with 15 bases in between. CDR1 and CDR2 from the germline V gene are SGHAT and FQNNGV. CDR3 bases: TGTGCCAGCAGCTTGTCCGCCGGGCCTGTCTATGGCTACACCTTC. Its translation is CASSLSAGPVYGYTF.

This chain connects TRBV2 to TRBJ2-7; D ambiguous. The CDR3 runs to 10 residues. The V end was cut by 2 bases, the J end by 10 bases, with 6 bases between. CDR1 and CDR2 (germline): SNHLY, FYNNEI. CDR3 region: CASSETAQYF. As DNA, the CDR3 is TGTGCCAGCAGTGAAACCGCCCAGTACTTC.

Many counts were recorded for this clonotype. The rearrangement links TRBV19 to TRBJ2-3; D may be TRBD1 (6 bases). The CDR3 is 14 residues long. Trimming stripped 2 bases from V and 5 bases from J, with 11 bases between. The germline CDR1 and CDR2 sequences are LNHDA and SQIVND (reference sequence). CDR3 sequence: CASSISQGRDTQYF. The CDR3 DNA reads TGTGCCAGTAGTATAAGTCAGGGGAGAGATACGCAGTATTTT.

There are a few counts of this clonotype. The V gene is TRBV7-3, the J gene TRBJ2-2, with D tentatively TRBD1 (6 bases). From germline, CDR1 is SGHTA and CDR2 FQGTGA. The V end was cut by 4 bases, the J end by 0 bases, with 12 bases between. This CDR3 comprises 16 residues. The CDR3 loop reads CASSSQGQSNTGELFF. Here the CDR3 DNA reads TGTGCCAGCAGCTCTCAAGGACAGTCGAACACCGGGGAGCTGTTTTTT.

The chain recombines TRBV5-1 with TRBJ1-1; no definite D call. V lost 3 bases and J 4 bases, leaving 16 bases between the germline ends. The germline CDR1 and CDR2 sequences are SGHRS and YFSETQ. CDR3 length: 15 residues. The CDR3 DNA reads as TGCGCCAGCAGCTGGTCGAATCCTGGAGGCACTGAAGCTTTCTTT. Amino acid sequence: CASSWSNPGGTEAFF.

This clonotype was seen repeatedly, ten times or more. The J gene is TRBJ1-3, the V gene TRBV12-3 or TRBV12-4, with D uncertain. With 7 bases removed from V and 0 bases from J, the gap between germline ends came to 13 bases. This CDR3 region has 15 residues. CDR3 residues: CASNGLLRSGNTIYF. In nucleotides, the CDR3 is TGTGCCAGCAATGGACTGCTACGCTCTGGAAACACCATATATTTT.

The gene calls are TRBV14 and TRBJ2-1; D not resolved. The CDR3 totals 15 residues. Between the trimmed V and J ends, which lost 0 bases and 2 bases, there was a span of 8 bases. The germline gives CDR1 SGHDN, CDR2 FVKESK. This chain's CDR3 is CASSQEPPPYNEQFF. CDR3 nucleotides: TGTGCCAGCAGCCAAGAACCTCCCCCCTACAATGAGCAGTTCTTC.

A few counts support this clonotype. The J gene is TRBJ2-5, the V gene TRBV5-5; D is perhaps TRBD1 (5 bases). This CDR3 contains 14 residues. V was trimmed by 4 bases and J by 0 bases, leaving 10 bases between them. Germline CDR1 and CDR2: SGHKS and YYEKEE (reference sequence). DNA for the CDR3: TGTGCCAGCAGCCCCCGACAGTACCAAGAGACCCAGTACTTC. Encoded protein: CASSPRQYQETQYF.

The chain has TRBV20-1 and TRBJ1-2; 9 nucleotides align to TRBD1. Germline V gene data show CDR1 as DFQATT and CDR2 as SNEGSKA (reference sequence). With V trimmed by 4 bases and J by 8 bases, 8 bases remained unmatched. CDR3 length equals 13 residues. The CDR3 nucleotides read TGCAGTGCTATAACGGACAGGGGCAACGGCTACACCTTC. It is translated as CSAITDRGNGYTF.

This clonotype was detected ten times or more. The V call is TRBV29-1, the J call TRBJ2-3, with D perhaps matching TRBD2 (6 bases). CDR1 and CDR2 (germline): SQVTM, ANQGSEA. The CDR3 has 15 amino acids. Between the trimmed V and J ends, which lost 0 bases and 1 base, there was a span of 11 bases. DNA for the CDR3: TGCAGCGTTGAAGATTCCCCGGGAGGCACAGATACGCAGTATTTT. Translation: CSVEDSPGGTDTQYF.

Concerning this clonotype: A much larger clone sits a single nucleotide away, making a read error possible. J is TRBJ1-2 and V is TRBV20-1; no reliable D call. Trimming removed 0 bases at V and 6 bases at J, with 20 bases between. CDR1 is DFQATT and CDR2 is SNEGSKA in the germline V gene (reference sequence). The CDR3 has 16 residues. CDR3 nucleotides: TGCAGTGCTAGAGATCCGGGGAGGGTTGACGCCAATGGCTACACCTTC. Its protein is CSARDPGRVDANGYTF.